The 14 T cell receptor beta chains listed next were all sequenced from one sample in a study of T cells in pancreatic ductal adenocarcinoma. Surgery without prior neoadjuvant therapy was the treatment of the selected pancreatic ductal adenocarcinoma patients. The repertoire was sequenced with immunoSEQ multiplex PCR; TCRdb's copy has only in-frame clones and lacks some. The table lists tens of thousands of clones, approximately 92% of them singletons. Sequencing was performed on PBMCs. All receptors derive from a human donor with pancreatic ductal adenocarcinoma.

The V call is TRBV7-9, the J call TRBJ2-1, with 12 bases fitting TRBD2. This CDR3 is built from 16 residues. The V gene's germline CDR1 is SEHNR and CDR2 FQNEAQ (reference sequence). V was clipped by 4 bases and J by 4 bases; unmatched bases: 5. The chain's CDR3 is CASSSQLAGGYNEQFF. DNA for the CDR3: TGTGCCAGCAGCTCCCAACTAGCGGGAGGATACAATGAGCAGTTCTTC.

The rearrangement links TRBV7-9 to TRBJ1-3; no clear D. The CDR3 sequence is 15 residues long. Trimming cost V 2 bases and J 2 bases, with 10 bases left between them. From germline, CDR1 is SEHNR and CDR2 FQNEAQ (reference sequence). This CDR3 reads CASSLNPATGNTIYF. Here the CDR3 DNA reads TGTGCCAGCAGCTTAAATCCAGCTACTGGAAACACCATATATTTT.

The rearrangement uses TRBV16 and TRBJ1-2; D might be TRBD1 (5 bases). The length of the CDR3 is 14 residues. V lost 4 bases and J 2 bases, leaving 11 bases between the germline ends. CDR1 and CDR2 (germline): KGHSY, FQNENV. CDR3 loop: CASSPKGINYGYTF. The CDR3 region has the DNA TGTGCCAGCAGCCCCAAGGGGATCAACTATGGCTACACCTTC. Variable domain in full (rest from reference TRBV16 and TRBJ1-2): GEEVAQTPKHLVRGEGQKAKLYCAPIKGHSYVFWYQQVLKNEFKFLISFQNENVFDETGMPKERFSAKCLPNSPCSLEIQATKLEDSAVYFCASSPKGINYGYTFGSGTRLTVV.

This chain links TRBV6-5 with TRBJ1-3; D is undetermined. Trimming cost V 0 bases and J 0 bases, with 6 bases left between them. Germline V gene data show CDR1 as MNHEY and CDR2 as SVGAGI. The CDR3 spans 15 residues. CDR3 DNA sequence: TGTGCCAGCAGTTACTCTTACAGCTCTGGAAACACCATATATTTT. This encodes CASSYSYSSGNTIYF.

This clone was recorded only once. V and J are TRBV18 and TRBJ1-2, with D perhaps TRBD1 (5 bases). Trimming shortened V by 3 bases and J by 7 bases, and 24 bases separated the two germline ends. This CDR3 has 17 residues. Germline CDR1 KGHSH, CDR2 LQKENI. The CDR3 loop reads CASSPVRPGLPMSGYTF. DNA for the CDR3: TGTGCCAGCTCACCCGTCCGCCCGGGACTTCCAATGAGTGGCTACACCTTC.

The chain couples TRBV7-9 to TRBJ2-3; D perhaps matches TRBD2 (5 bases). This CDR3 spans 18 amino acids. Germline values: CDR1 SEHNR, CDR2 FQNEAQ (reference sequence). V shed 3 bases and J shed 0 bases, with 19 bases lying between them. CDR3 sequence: CASSFRGISHASTDTQYF. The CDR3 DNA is TGTGCCAGCAGCTTTAGAGGGATATCCCATGCTAGCACAGATACGCAGTATTTT.

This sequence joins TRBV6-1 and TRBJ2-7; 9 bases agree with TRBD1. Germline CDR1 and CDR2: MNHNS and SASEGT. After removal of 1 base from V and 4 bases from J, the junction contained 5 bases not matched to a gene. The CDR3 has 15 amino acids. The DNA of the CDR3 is TGTGCCAGCAGTGAAGGACAGGGGGGGGTTTACGAGCAGTACTTC. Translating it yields CASSEGQGGVYEQYF.

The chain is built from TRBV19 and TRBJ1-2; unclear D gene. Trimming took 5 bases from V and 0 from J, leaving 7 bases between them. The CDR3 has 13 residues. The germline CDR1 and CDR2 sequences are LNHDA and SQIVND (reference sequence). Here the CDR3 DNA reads TGTGCCAGTAGTCTGGCAACTAACTATGGCTACACCTTC. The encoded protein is CASSLATNYGYTF.

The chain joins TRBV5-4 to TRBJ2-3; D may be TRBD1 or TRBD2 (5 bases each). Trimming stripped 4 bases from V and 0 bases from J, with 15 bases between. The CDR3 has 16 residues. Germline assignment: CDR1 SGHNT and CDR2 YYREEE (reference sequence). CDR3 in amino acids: CASSGGGATSTDTQYF. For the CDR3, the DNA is TGTGCCAGCAGCGGGGGTGGAGCTACTAGCACAGATACGCAGTATTTT.

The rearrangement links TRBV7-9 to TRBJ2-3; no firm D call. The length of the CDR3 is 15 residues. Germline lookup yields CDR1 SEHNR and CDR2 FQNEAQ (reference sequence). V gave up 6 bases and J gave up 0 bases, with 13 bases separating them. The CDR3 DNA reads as TGTGCCAGCAGTCTCAGTGGTTCTAGCACAGATACGCAGTATTTT. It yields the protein CASSLSGSSTDTQYF. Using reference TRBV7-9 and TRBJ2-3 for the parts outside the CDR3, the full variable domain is DTGVSQNPRHKITKRGQNVTFRCDPISEHNRLYWYRQTLGQGPEFLTYFQNEAQLEKSRLLSDRFSAERPKGSFSTLEIQRTEQGDSAMYLCASSLSGSSTDTQYFGPGTRLTVL.

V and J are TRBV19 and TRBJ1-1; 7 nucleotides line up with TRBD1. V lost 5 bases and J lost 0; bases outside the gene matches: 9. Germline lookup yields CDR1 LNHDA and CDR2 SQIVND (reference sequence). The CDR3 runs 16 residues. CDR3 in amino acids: CASSATGTVMNTEAFF. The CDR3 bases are TGTGCCAGTAGTGCGACCGGGACAGTCATGAACACTGAAGCTTTCTTT.

The CDR3 DNA sequence: TGTGCCAGCAGTGAAGTCGGTAAGGGGGACACTGAAGCTTTCTTT. Translation: CASSEVGKGDTEAFF. This chain links TRBV25-1 with TRBJ1-1; possible D gene TRBD1, 6 bases. Germline V lookup: CDR1 MGHDK, CDR2 SYGVNS. Trimming took 2 bases from V and 3 from J, leaving 13 bases between them. The CDR3 length is 15 residues. The full variable domain, completed using reference TRBV25-1 and TRBJ1-1, is EADIYQTPRYLVIGTGKKITLECSQTMGHDKMYWYQQDPGMELHLIHYSYGVNSTEKGDLSSESTVSRIRTEHFPLTLESARPSHTSQYLCASSEVGKGDTEAFFGQGTRLTVV.

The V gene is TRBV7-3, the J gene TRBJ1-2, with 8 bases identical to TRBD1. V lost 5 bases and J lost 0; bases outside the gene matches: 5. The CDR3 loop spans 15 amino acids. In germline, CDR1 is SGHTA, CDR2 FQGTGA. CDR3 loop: CASSPQGAANYGYTF. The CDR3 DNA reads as TGTGCCAGCAGCCCGCAGGGGGCAGCTAACTATGGCTACACCTTC.

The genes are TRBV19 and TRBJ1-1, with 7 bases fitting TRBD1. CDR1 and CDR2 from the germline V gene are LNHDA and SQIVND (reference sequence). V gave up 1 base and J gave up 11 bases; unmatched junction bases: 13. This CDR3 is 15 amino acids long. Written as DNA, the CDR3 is TGTGCCAGTAGTATAGGGGGCACAGGGGCCGGAGGGGCTTTCTTT. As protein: CASSIGGTGAGGAFF.